The 8 T cell receptor beta chains below were found in one sample sequenced in a study of T cell responses to AZD1222 COVID-19 vaccine. The table came from immunoSEQ multiplex PCR; TCRdb's copy has only in-frame clones and leaves some out. The table records under 150,000 clones, about 93% of them present only once. Sequenced here: peripheral blood, sampled on day 0 of AZD1222 vaccination. These receptors originate from an adult in good health.

The chain combines TRBV6-1 with TRBJ2-3, with 7 bases matching TRBD1. This CDR3 is built from 15 residues. Trimming at V came to 5 bases and at J to 4 bases, leaving 9 bases not matched to a gene. In germline, CDR1 is MNHNS, CDR2 SASEGT. The CDR3 DNA reads as TGTGCCAGCAGTCAACGACAGGGTGGAGCAGATACGCAGTATTTT. Its protein is CASSQRQGGADTQYF.

The chain carries TRBV7-3 and TRBJ2-3; D not resolved. V was cut by 1 base and J by 2 bases, with 4 bases left in between. Germline CDR1 reads SGHTA; CDR2 reads FQGTGA. The CDR3 extends over 13 amino acids. Here the CDR3 DNA reads TGTGCCAGCAGCTTAAACCCCACAGATACGCAGTATTTT. It is translated as CASSLNPTDTQYF. Based on the CDR3 plus reference TRBV7-3 and TRBJ2-3, the full variable domain is GAGVSQTPSNKVTEKGKYVELRCDPISGHTALYWYRQSLGQGPEFLIYFQGTGAADDSGLPNDRFFAVRPEGSVSTLKIQRTERGDSAVYLCASSLNPTDTQYFGPGTRLTVL.

This chain joins TRBV19 and TRBJ1-1, with unresolved D. CDR1 is LNHDA, CDR2 SQIVND, per germline (reference sequence). The CDR3 is 15 residues long. Deletions cut 6 bases from V and 5 bases from J, with 19 bases between. CDR3 amino acids: CASSPQGQAGTEAFF. The CDR3 region has the DNA TGTGCCAGTAGCCCCCAAGGGCAGGCGGGGACTGAAGCTTTCTTT.

V usage is TRBV4-1 and J usage is TRBJ2-5, with 8 bases matching TRBD1. Germline V gene data show CDR1 as MGHRA and CDR2 as YSYEKL. The ends lost 0 bases at V and 7 bases at J; junction bases unmatched: 13. The CDR3 runs 17 residues. The CDR3, as DNA: TGCGCCAGCAGCCAAGATCTTAAGAGGACAGGGTGGGGGACCCAGTACTTC. Amino acid sequence: CASSQDLKRTGWGTQYF.

The gene calls are TRBV28 and TRBJ1-1; D is ambiguous. The CDR3 loop spans 16 amino acids. V gave up 5 bases and J gave up 3 bases, with 19 bases separating them. Germline CDR1 MDHEN, CDR2 SYDVKM. CDR3 sequence (DNA): TGTGCCAGCAGTCCCTGGGCGGGGAGTGGGTACACTGAAGCTTTCTTT. It specifies CASSPWAGSGYTEAFF.

This clone was picked up one time. The chain recombines TRBV21-1 with TRBJ1-1. TRBV21-1 is labeled a pseudogene. This CDR3 has 14 residues. The CDR3 DNA reads as TGTGCCAGCACCGCGGGGGGGGGAAACACTGAAGCTTTCTTT. Translated, it gives CASTAGGGNTEAFF.

The table lists this clone with a count of one. The chain uses TRBV4-2 and TRBJ2-3; 9 bases line up with TRBD2. The CDR3 contains 17 residues. V trimming: 0 bases; J trimming: 2 bases; junction bases outside the gene matches: 6. CDR1 is LGHNA and CDR2 is YNFKEQ in the germline V gene. This chain's CDR3 is CASSQDRASGTTDTQYF. CDR3 DNA sequence: TGTGCCAGCAGCCAAGATAGAGCTAGCGGGACCACAGATACGCAGTATTTT.

The chain employs TRBV11-1 and TRBJ1-2, with D unresolved. The CDR3 is 16 residues long. Per germline, CDR1 SGHAT and CDR2 FQDESV (reference sequence). V lost 6 bases and J 4 bases, leaving 21 bases between the germline ends. DNA for the CDR3: TGTGCCAGCAGTTCCAATGACAAGGGTGGATCCTATGGCTACACCTTC. It codes for CASSSNDKGGSYGYTF.